The clone carrying this T cell receptor (beta chain) was detected many times. Its target is unknown. When ophthalmopathy did not progress within 18 months, Graves' hyperthyroidism was considered stable. Patients aged 18 to 65 had newly diagnosed hyperthyroidism lasting under 2 months. The study left out patients who had uncontrolled infection, other autoimmune disease, pregnancy or lactation. RNA transcripts served as the template for amplifying TCR beta CDR3 regions. A set of HTBI primers served as the primers for a first-round RT-PCR of the TCR CDR3. TCRdb called the multiplex PCR reads again in MiXCR, with one record for every CDR3 protein. The sample holds around 500,000 distinct CDR3 sequences; 14% are singletons and the top ten take 11% to 15%. This sample stems from a study of T cells in Graves' hyperthyroidism and ophthalmopathy. Study-wide results and caveats: Blood samples included most of the expanded thyroid clonotypes exceeding 0.001.

The CDR3 is made up of 13 amino acids. Losses at the gene ends were 1 base for V and 7 bases for J; bases not matched to a gene: 5. CDR1 DFQATT and CDR2 SNEGSKA come from the germline V gene (reference sequence). The specimen was blood. The TCR was taken from a woman between 35 and 50 years old with Graves' hyperthyroidism. The rearrangement joins TRBV20-1 to TRBJ1-2, with 8 bases identical to TRBD1. The CDR3 nucleotides read TGCAGTGCTAGAGCAGGGGGCGAGATTGGCTACACCTTC. Protein product: CSARAGGEIGYTF.